A selection of T cell receptor beta chains follows, all from one sample in a study of blood T cell repertoires in COVID-19. The repertoire was sequenced with immunoSEQ multiplex PCR; TCRdb's copy has only in-frame clones and lacks some. The table has roughly 160,000 clones, approximately 91% seen once. Input material: peripheral blood. The receptors were sampled from a man aged 18 to 35 with acute or convalescent COVID-19. Each CDR3 is given with its conserved first and last residue.

V gene	J gene	CDR3 protein
TRBV27	TRBJ2-7	CASRVLAGDNEQYF
TRBV27	TRBJ2-1	CASSLIQGGPIPYNEQFF
TRBV20-1	TRBJ2-5	CSASTGLAGETQETQYF
TRBV7-2	TRBJ1-2	CASSPRTGQNYGYTF
TRBV5-1	TRBJ1-1	CASSLKSGAAGNTEAFF
TRBV19	TRBJ1-1	CASSNRQDYTEAFF
TRBV9	TRBJ2-5	CASSVGGAGGNGETQYF
TRBV11-2	TRBJ2-7	CASSSPASSYEQYF
TRBV15	TRBJ2-7	CATSRGGSASEQYF
TRBV19	TRBJ1-2	CASSIDTGVENLDGYTF
TRBV2	TRBJ1-2	CASSDRFYGYTF
TRBV7-9	TRBJ2-5	CASSGKTVQQETQYF
TRBV2	TRBJ2-7	CASSLVPPNEQYF
TRBV5-6	TRBJ1-2	CASSLGQGSRGYTF
TRBV4-2	TRBJ1-1	CASSQGGTGTEAFF
TRBV5-4	TRBJ1-1	CASSGRQGTEAFF
TRBV19	TRBJ2-1	CASRRGSGSSYNEQFF
TRBV19	TRBJ1-5	CASSIGGGAFNQPQHF
TRBV5-4	TRBJ2-3	CASSLGGLAGTDTQYF
TRBV30	TRBJ2-3	CAWMKGLSGSTDTQYF
TRBV27	TRBJ1-1	CASSFRGWDTEAFF
TRBV24-1	TRBJ2-5	CATSDPGTGAETQYF
TRBV7-8	TRBJ1-1	CASSLRGGQVLNTEAFF
TRBV2	TRBJ2-1	CASSLDEQFF
TRBV27	TRBJ2-1	CASRSSSYNEQFF
TRBV19	TRBJ2-3	CASSMTSVADTQYF
TRBV6-5	TRBJ1-1	CASSYDRNTEAFF
TRBV6-2/TRBV6-3	TRBJ1-2	CASSYSNRGIDGYTF
TRBV5-1	TRBJ2-7	CASSLNPGTGSSYEQYF
TRBV12-3/TRBV12-4	TRBJ1-1	CASRMTGRAFF
TRBV6-5	TRBJ1-3	CASRGQGRDGNTIYF
TRBV7-8	TRBJ1-2	CASSPVDSQNYGYTF
TRBV12-3/TRBV12-4	TRBJ1-1	CASSYRGSEAFF
TRBV6-5	TRBJ2-1	CASSYSGTSVYNEQFF
TRBV14	TRBJ1-1	CASSQDLGRASEAFF
TRBV9	TRBJ1-3	CASSAHLQSPGQGIGNTIYF
TRBV9	TRBJ2-7	CASSVGEGTGGRYEQYF
TRBV27	TRBJ1-2	CASSYRDTHYGYTF
TRBV7-2	TRBJ1-4	CASSFSGGEKLFF
TRBV7-8	TRBJ1-3	CASSLGTGLAIYF
TRBV19	TRBJ1-4	CASSINTGEANEKLFF
TRBV30	TRBJ2-5	CAWSMLRGTRETQYF
TRBV2	TRBJ2-7	CASSLRQGEQYF
TRBV24-1	TRBJ2-2	CATSDFRDTGELFF
TRBV5-3	TRBJ1-2	CARSPRPVGYGYTF
TRBV20-1	TRBJ2-1	CSAGASGEQFF
TRBV18	TRBJ2-1	CASSPLVASGSSYNEQFF
TRBV7-9	TRBJ2-1	CASTWGQGPYNEQFF
TRBV6-5	TRBJ2-7	CASSRQGAGLDEQYF
TRBV9	TRBJ1-1	CASSGDPGSEAFF
TRBV15	TRBJ2-2	CATSRDWSSSSGTGELFF
TRBV7-8	TRBJ2-2	CASSVRGGNTGELFF
TRBV3-1/TRBV3-2	TRBJ2-7	CASSQDPSEQYF
TRBV5-6	TRBJ2-1	CASSLIRGQHYNEQFF
TRBV3-1/TRBV3-2	TRBJ1-5	CASSYTRGEPQHF
TRBV21-1	TRBJ1-5	CASSRGTDRSHSNQPQHF
TRBV5-1	TRBJ1-1	CASSLASGGVSTEAFF
TRBV6-1	TRBJ2-7	CASSEGTGAISYEQYF